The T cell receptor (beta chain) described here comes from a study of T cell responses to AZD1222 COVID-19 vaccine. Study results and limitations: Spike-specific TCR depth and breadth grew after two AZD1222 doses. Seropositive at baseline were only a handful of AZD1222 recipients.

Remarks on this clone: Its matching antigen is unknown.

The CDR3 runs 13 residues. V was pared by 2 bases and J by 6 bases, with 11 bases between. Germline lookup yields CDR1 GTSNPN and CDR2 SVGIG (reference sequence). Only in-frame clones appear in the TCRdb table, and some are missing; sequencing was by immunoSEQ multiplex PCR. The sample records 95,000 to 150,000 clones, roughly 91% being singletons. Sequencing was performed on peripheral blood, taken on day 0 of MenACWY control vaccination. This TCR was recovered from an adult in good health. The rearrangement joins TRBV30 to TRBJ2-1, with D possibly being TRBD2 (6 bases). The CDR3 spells CAWSLPAGNEQFF. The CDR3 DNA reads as TGTGCCTGGAGTCTACCAGCGGGCAATGAGCAGTTCTTC.